This T cell receptor beta chain was retrieved from a study of beta chain features in type 1 diabetes. Study-level background: Patients looked much like healthy donors when it came to age, gender and cell yields.

Study-wide results and limits: Cells carrying high TCR expression could end up over-represented when cDNA is sequenced. There was a moderate but significant shortening of TCRB CDR3s in all four CD4+ subsets of Type 1 diabetes patients. A pattern of fewer insertions and more deletions at VDJ junctions was seen in type 1 diabetes patients.

The length of the CDR3 is 14 residues. Germline CDR1 is SEHNR and CDR2 is FQNEAQ (reference sequence). With 5 bases removed from V and 0 bases from J, the gap between germline ends came to 10 bases. A single count supports this clone. Antigen specificity is unknown. Expressed TCRB transcripts were sequenced because the entire RNA isolate underwent reverse transcription. Profiled with immunoSEQ multiplex PCR; TCRdb holds only in-frame clones, not every one. This sample yields 150,000 to 200,000 clones, of which roughly 60% are seen a single time; roughly 0.089% belongs to the top ten. Naive, central memory, regulatory and stem cell-like memory cells within the CD4+ compartment were sorted using CD45RO/CCR7/CD25/CD127/CD95/CD27.

The specimen sequenced was naive CD4+ T cells from blood. The chain joins TRBV7-9 to TRBJ1-2, with a possible D match to TRBD1 (5 bases). The origin of this receptor is a man in his thirties or forties with type 1 diabetes. Written as DNA, the CDR3 is TGTGCCAGCAGCCTTACAGGACCTAACTATGGCTACACCTTC. This translates into CASSLTGPNYGYTF.